Here is one T cell receptor (beta chain) with its context. As yet, its antigen is unknown. The data stem from a study of Ad26.COV2.S vaccination and SARS-CoV-2 variants. Study-level findings and limits: Vaccinated individuals (as opposed to placebo recipients) had higher spike-specific TCR breadth. Those who received vaccine or placebo ended up with similar non-spike TCR breadth. Once vaccination had occurred, spike-specific CD8+ and CD4+ T cell responses reportedly showed substantial breadth.

Clones were sequenced by immunoSEQ multiplex PCR, and TCRdb holds only the in-frame ones, with some missing. The sample lists under 150,000 clones, just over 85% occurring once. Germline CDR1 reads LNHDA; CDR2 reads SQIVND (reference sequence). V lost 7 bases and J lost 3, with 9 bases in between. CDR3 length: 12 amino acids. The TCR originated in a human donor who had recovered from COVID-19. The rearrangement links TRBV19 to TRBJ1-1, with D unresolved. The source was peripheral blood, collected after recovery from COVID-19. The CDR3 coding sequence is TGTGCCAGTACCACCGGACACACTGAAGCTTTCTTT. Its translation: CASTTGHTEAFF.